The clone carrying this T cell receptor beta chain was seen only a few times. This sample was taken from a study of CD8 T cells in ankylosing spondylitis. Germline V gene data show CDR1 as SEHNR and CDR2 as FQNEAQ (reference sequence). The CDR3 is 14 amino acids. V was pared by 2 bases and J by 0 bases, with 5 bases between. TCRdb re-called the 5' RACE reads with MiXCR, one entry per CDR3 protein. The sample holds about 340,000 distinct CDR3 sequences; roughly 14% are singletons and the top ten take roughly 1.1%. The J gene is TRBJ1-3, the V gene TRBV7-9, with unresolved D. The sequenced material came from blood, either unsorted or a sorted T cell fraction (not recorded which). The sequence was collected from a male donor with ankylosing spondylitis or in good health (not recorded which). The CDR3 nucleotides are TGTGCCAGCAGCTTATCCCTCTCTGGAAACACCATATATTTT. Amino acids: CASSLSLSGNTIYF.